This T cell receptor (beta chain) was captured by sequencing in a study of blood T cells in healthy people across ages. Broader study findings: No one knew whether donors had CMV, which possibly confounded expanded clonotype changes. Underestimates were what the diversity estimates from one million T cells were considered to be.

PCR was performed a second time for about 7 to 11 cycles using a sample-barcoded 5' primer and a J-beta primer mix. The study obtained at least 3 million CDR3-containing paired-end reads from every sample. TCRdb independently ran MiXCR on the 5' RACE reads; one entry per CDR3 protein. The data show 1.8 million or so distinct CDR3 sequences, 30% to 40% seen once. V dropped 7 bases and J dropped 0 bases, with 19 bases sitting between them. In germline, CDR1 is SGHTA, CDR2 FQGNSA. The CDR3 runs 16 residues. Extractions gave at least 5.5 micrograms of total RNA per sample. This clonotype has just one count. The target antigen is unknown.

The sample consisted of blood. This clonotype was sampled from a human donor in good health. The J gene is TRBJ2-7, the V gene TRBV7-2, with D perhaps TRBD2 (6 bases). The CDR3 DNA follows: TGTGCCAGCAACACTAGCCCAGGGACCCACTCCTACGAGCAGTACTTC. This translates into CASNTSPGTHSYEQYF.